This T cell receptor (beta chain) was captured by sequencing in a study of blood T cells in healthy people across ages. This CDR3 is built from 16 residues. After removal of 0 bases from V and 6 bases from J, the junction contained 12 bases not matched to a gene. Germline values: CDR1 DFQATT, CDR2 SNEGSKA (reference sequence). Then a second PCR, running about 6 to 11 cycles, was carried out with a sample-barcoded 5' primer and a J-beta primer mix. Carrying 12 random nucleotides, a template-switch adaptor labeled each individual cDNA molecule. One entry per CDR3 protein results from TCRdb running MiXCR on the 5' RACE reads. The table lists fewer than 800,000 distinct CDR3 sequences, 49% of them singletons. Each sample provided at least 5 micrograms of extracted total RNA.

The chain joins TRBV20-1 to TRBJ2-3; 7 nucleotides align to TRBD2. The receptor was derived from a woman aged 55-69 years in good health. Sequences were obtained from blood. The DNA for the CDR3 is TGCAGTGCTAGAGATTATGGGCGGGAGTTCGCGGATACGCAGTATTTT. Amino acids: CSARDYGREFADTQYF.